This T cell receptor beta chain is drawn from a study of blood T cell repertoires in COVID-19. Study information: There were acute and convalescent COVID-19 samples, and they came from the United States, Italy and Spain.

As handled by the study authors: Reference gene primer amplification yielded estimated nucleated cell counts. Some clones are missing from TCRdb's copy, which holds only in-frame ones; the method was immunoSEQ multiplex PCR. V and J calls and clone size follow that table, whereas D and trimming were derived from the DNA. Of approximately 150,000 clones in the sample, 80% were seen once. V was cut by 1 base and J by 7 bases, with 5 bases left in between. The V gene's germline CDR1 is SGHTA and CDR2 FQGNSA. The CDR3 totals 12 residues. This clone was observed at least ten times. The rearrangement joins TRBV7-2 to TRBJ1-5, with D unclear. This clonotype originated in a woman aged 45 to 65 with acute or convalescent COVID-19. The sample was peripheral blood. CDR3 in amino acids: CASSLGGQPQHF. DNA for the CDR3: TGTGCCAGCAGCTTAGGAGGACAGCCCCAGCATTTT.